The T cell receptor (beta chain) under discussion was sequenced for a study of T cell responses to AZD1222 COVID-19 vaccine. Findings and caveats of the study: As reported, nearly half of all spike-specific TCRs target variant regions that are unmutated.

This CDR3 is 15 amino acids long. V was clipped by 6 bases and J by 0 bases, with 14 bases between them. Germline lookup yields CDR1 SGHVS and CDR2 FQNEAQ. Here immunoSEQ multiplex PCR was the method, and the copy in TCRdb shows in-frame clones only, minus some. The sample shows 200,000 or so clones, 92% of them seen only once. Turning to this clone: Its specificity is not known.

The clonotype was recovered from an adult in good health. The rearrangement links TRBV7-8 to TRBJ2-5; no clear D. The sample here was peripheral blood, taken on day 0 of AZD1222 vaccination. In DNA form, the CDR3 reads TGTGCCAGCAGTTTACCAACCTTGTACCAAGAGACCCAGTACTTC. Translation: CASSLPTLYQETQYF.